Listed below are T cell receptor beta chains from one sample, sequenced in a study of cytomegalovirus exposure and HLA in healthy donors. The assay was immunoSEQ multiplex PCR, and TCRdb's table has in-frame clones only and misses some. This table has over 110,000 clones, 86% appearing once. Sample: PBMCs. These receptors all stem from a man aged 18 to 29 in good health and CMV-seronegative. Both conserved end residues are part of each CDR3. A D gene is named only where the DNA matches it firmly. For some rows the clone size is stated as once, few or many, or as a class when expanded; others skip it.

TRBV5-4,TRBD1,-,TRBJ1-2,TGTGCCAGCAGCTTGGACAGGGGGCTGAGGGGCTACACCTTC,CASSLDRGLRGYTF
TRBV11-2,-,-,TRBJ2-7,TGTGCCAGCAGCTCAATCCTAGGGGTGAGCTCCTACGAGCAGTACTTC,CASSSILGVSSYEQYF
TRBV7-9,-,-,TRBJ2-2,TGTGCCAGCAGCTCAAAGGTGGCAGGGGCTAACGGGGAGCTGTTTTTT,CASSSKVAGANGELFF
TRBV5-6,TRBD1,-,TRBJ2-7,TGTGCCAGCAGCTTCGGGACAGGCGACGAGCAGTACTTC,CASSFGTGDEQYF
TRBV27,-,-,TRBJ1-6,TGTGCCAGCAGTTTCTCTGACACTGGGGGGTCACCCCTCCACTTT,CASSFSDTGGSPLHF
TRBV19,TRBD1,-,TRBJ2-3,TGTGCCACACAGGACAGGGCCCGCGATACGCAGTATTTT,CATQDRARDTQYF
TRBV10-3,TRBD2,-,TRBJ2-5,TGTGCCATCGGGCCTAGCGGGGGCCAAGAGACCCAGTACTTC,CAIGPSGGQETQYF
TRBV7-8,-,-,TRBJ2-1,TGTGCCAGCAGCTTTGGTAGCTTCGTGCGTGTCGGCCACAATGAGCAGTTCTTC,CASSFGSFVRVGHNEQFF
TRBV10-3,TRBD2,once,TRBJ2-7,TGTGCCATCAGTGAGTCACTAGCGCGTACCTACGAGCAGTACTTC,CAISESLARTYEQYF
TRBV7-9,TRBD2,-,TRBJ2-3,TGTGCCAGCGGGAAGCGGGGGTACACAGATACGCAGTATTTT,CASGKRGYTDTQYF
TRBV6-5,-,-,TRBJ1-1,TGTGCCATACAGTCTACAGGTTTCGATGAAGCTTTCTTT,CAIQSTGFDEAFF
TRBV4-1,-,-,TRBJ2-1,TGCGCCAGCAGCCAAGTGGGCGCTGAGCAGTTCTTC,CASSQVGAEQFF
TRBV7-9,TRBD1,-,TRBJ1-5,TGTGCCAGCAGCCCAACAGTCGGGACAGTTAATCAGCCCCAGCATTTT,CASSPTVGTVNQPQHF
TRBV2,TRBD1,-,TRBJ2-7,TGTGCCAGCAGTGGACAGGGGTACGAGCAGTACTTC,CASSGQGYEQYF
TRBV5-5,-,-,TRBJ1-1,TGTGCCACCACCCTAAGGGAGGCAGTGTCGAACACTGAAGCTTTCTTT,CATTLREAVSNTEAFF
TRBV28,TRBD1,-,TRBJ2-1,TGTGCCAGCAGTAAGGGGGCCCTCTTGATCCCACACAATGAGCAGTTCTTC,CASSKGALLIPHNEQFF
TRBV7-8,TRBD2,-,TRBJ2-3,TGTGCCAGCAGCTCCAGAGGGACTAGTGGCACAGATACGCAGTATTTT,CASSSRGTSGTDTQYF
TRBV7-9,-,-,TRBJ1-3,TGTGCCGTCCCCCAAGGAAACACCATATATTTT,CAVPQGNTIYF
TRBV6-5,-,-,TRBJ1-2,TGTGCCAGCAGTTACTCGGGCAGCACTAACTATGGCTACACCTTC,CASSYSGSTNYGYTF
TRBV7-2,-,-,TRBJ1-2,TGTGCCAGCAGCCCGAGGACAGTTAACTATGGCTACACCTTC,CASSPRTVNYGYTF
TRBV11-2,-,-,TRBJ2-3,TGTGCCAGCAGCTCGACGCACAGGGATGGGGCAGATACGCAGTATTTT,CASSSTHRDGADTQYF
TRBV13,-,-,TRBJ2-3,TGTGCCAGCAGCTCGATTCGATTGGGCAGACCAGATACGCAGTATTTT,CASSSIRLGRPDTQYF
TRBV10-3,-,-,TRBJ2-7,TGTGCCATCAGTGATTCGCTGAGCTCCTACGAGCAGTACTTC,CAISDSLSSYEQYF
TRBV11-2,TRBD1,-,TRBJ1-3,TGTGCCAGCAGCTCCTCCCTCGGGGACAGGGTAGGAAACACCATATATTTT,CASSSSLGDRVGNTIYF
TRBV28,-,-,TRBJ1-2,TGTGCCAGCAGTTTAGACAGCCATGGCTACACCTTC,CASSLDSHGYTF
TRBV7-2,TRBD1,-,TRBJ1-2,TGTGCCAGCAGCTCGGGACAGGGCCGCTATGGCTACACCTTC,CASSSGQGRYGYTF
TRBV7-6,TRBD2,-,TRBJ2-7,TGTGCCAGCAGCTCACCGGGACTAGTCTACGAGCAGTACTTC,CASSSPGLVYEQYF
TRBV6-5,-,-,TRBJ1-1,TGTGCCAGCAGAGTCAGGGACATGAACACTGAAGCTTTCTTT,CASRVRDMNTEAFF
TRBV5-4,TRBD2,-,TRBJ2-5,TGTGCCAGCAGCTCCGGGACTAGCGGCTCTAGGGAAGAGACCCAGTACTTC,CASSSGTSGSREETQYF
TRBV28,-,-,TRBJ2-5,TGTGCCAGCAGACCTTTGGGGCAGGGCCCTAGGGAGACCCAGTACTTC,CASRPLGQGPRETQYF
TRBV7-2,-,-,TRBJ1-1,TGTGCCAGCAGCTTCCTAGGTAGGAACACTGAAGCTTTCTTT,CASSFLGRNTEAFF
TRBV7-2,TRBD1,-,TRBJ1-1,TGTGCCAGCAGCTTAGTAGGACAGGGGGCGCTGACTGAAGCTTTCTTT,CASSLVGQGALTEAFF
TRBV5-1,-,-,TRBJ2-1,TGCGCCAGCAGCCAGGAAGGCAGGAACCACAATGAGCAGTTCTTC,CASSQEGRNHNEQFF
TRBV2,-,-,TRBJ2-7,TGTGCCAGCAGTGCATCAGGTGGGAGAGGCTACGAGCAGTACTTC,CASSASGGRGYEQYF
TRBV9,-,once,TRBJ1-4,TGTGCCAGCAGCCCTAGTTCGGCAGAAAAACTGTTTTTT,CASSPSSAEKLFF
TRBV5-1,TRBD2,-,TRBJ2-3,TGCGCCAGCAGTTTTAGCGGGGGAGGGACAGATACGCAGTATTTT,CASSFSGGGTDTQYF
TRBV6-5,TRBD1,once,TRBJ2-7,TGTGCCAGCAGGGCTACAGGGGAAACCTACGAGCAGTACTTC,CASRATGETYEQYF
TRBV5-1,-,-,TRBJ2-7,TGCGCCAGCAGCTTGCGGTACCCGACGGGCGAGCAGTACTTC,CASSLRYPTGEQYF
TRBV29-1,TRBD1,few,TRBJ2-1,TGCAGCGCCGGGACAGGGACCTACAATGAGCAGTTCTTC,CSAGTGTYNEQFF
TRBV7-9,TRBD1,-,TRBJ1-4,TGTGCCAGCAGCCGGACAGGGGCTAATGAAAAACTGTTTTTT,CASSRTGANEKLFF
TRBV28,TRBD1,-,TRBJ2-7,TGTGCCAGCAGATTAGGGGGCTACGCTTCGGGCGAGCAGTACTTC,CASRLGGYASGEQYF
TRBV5-4,TRBD2,-,TRBJ2-1,TGTGCCAGCAGCTTGACTAGCGGACAATACAATGAGCAGTTCTTC,CASSLTSGQYNEQFF
TRBV6-6,-,many,TRBJ1-1,TGTGCCAGCAGTTACGGACAGAACACTGAAGCTTTCTTT,CASSYGQNTEAFF
TRBV19,-,few,TRBJ1-4,TGTGCCAGTACCATCAGCGTTATGGGTGAAAAACTGTTTTTT,CASTISVMGEKLFF
TRBV27,-,-,TRBJ2-4,TGTGCCAGCAGTATTACAGGGGACTTAGCCAAAAACATTCAGTACTTC,CASSITGDLAKNIQYF
TRBV11-2,-,-,TRBJ1-3,TGTGCCAGCAGCCGCTCTGGAAACACCATATATTTT,CASSRSGNTIYF
TRBV14,-,-,TRBJ1-3,TGTGCCAGCAGCCAAGGACAACCGTTGAGCTCTGGAAACACCATATATTTT,CASSQGQPLSSGNTIYF
TRBV18,TRBD2,-,TRBJ2-5,TGTGCCAGCTCCGGGGGGATGCAAGAGACCCAGTACTTC,CASSGGMQETQYF
TRBV25-1,TRBD2,-,TRBJ2-1,TGTGCCAGCAGTGAAGGTCTAGCGGTTCAGTTCTTC,CASSEGLAVQFF
TRBV9,-,-,TRBJ2-3,TGTGCCAGCAGCGTAGCCGGCGGATTAAGCACAGATACGCAGTATTTT,CASSVAGGLSTDTQYF
TRBV2,-,-,TRBJ2-2,TGTGCCAGCAGTGAAGCGGGCAGATCGAACACCGGGGAGCTGTTTTTT,CASSEAGRSNTGELFF
TRBV19,-,-,TRBJ1-1,TGTGCCAGTAGTATATTTTCGGACACTGAAGCTTTCTTT,CASSIFSDTEAFF
TRBV21-1,-,-,TRBJ1-5,TGTGCCAGCAGCAAATTGCAACAGGCGAATAGCAATCAGCCCCAGCATTTT,CASSKLQQANSNQPQHF